The 21 T cell receptor beta chains listed next were all sequenced from one sample in a study of cytomegalovirus exposure and HLA in healthy donors. The repertoire was sequenced with immunoSEQ multiplex PCR; TCRdb's copy has only in-frame clones and lacks some. The sample comprises some 200,000 clones, over 80% of which are singletons, and 0.85% to 1.2% rests with the top ten. Sample: PBMCs. The receptor set was obtained from a woman aged 18-35 years in good health and CMV-seronegative.

The rearrangement joins TRBV7-9 to TRBJ2-3; D not certain. The germline V and J ends were trimmed by 0 bases and 2 bases, with 9 bases remaining between them. Germline V CDR1 and CDR2: SEHNR, FQNEAQ (reference sequence). The length of the CDR3 is 15 residues. Here the CDR3 reads CASSLAVRLTDTQYF. Here the CDR3 DNA reads TGTGCCAGCAGCTTAGCGGTGAGACTCACAGATACGCAGTATTTT. Based on the CDR3 plus reference TRBV7-9 and TRBJ2-3, the full variable domain is DTGVSQNPRHKITKRGQNVTFRCDPISEHNRLYWYRQTLGQGPEFLTYFQNEAQLEKSRLLSDRFSAERPKGSFSTLEIQRTEQGDSAMYLCASSLAVRLTDTQYFGPGTRLTVL.

V is TRBV2 and J is TRBJ1-1; D call uncertain. Germline V gene data show CDR1 as SNHLY and CDR2 as FYNNEI. The CDR3 sequence is 11 residues long. V was clipped by 8 bases and J by 1 base, with 5 bases between them. CDR3 protein: CASEQNTEAFF. DNA of the CDR3: TGTGCCAGCGAACAGAACACTGAAGCTTTCTTT.

The J gene is TRBJ2-7, the V gene TRBV27, with 10 positions matching TRBD1. The CDR3 length is 17 residues. Per germline, CDR1 MNHEY and CDR2 SMNVEV (reference sequence). J was trimmed by 6 bases and V by 2 bases; bases with no gene match: 13. The CDR3 reads CASSLVWDRGPVSEQYF. In DNA, the CDR3 is TGTGCCAGCAGTTTAGTCTGGGACAGGGGACCCGTTTCCGAGCAGTACTTC.

The rearrangement joins TRBV5-8 to TRBJ1-1; unclear D gene. The V end was cut by 0 bases, the J end by 7 bases, with 13 bases between. The germline V gene has CDR1 SGHTS and CDR2 YDEGEE. The CDR3 sequence is 14 residues long. Here the CDR3 DNA reads TGTGCCAGCAGCTTGGGTTTGGGTGCGGATGAAGCTTTCTTT. Translating it yields CASSLGLGADEAFF.

In this sample, this clone turned up once. A junction boundary mismatches the germline segment, possibly from a read error. The chain combines TRBV9 with TRBJ2-7, with 7 bases identical to TRBD2. This CDR3 has 12 residues. Germline lookup yields CDR1 SGDLS and CDR2 YYNGEE. The chain's CDR3 is CASSASWSGISF. In DNA form, the CDR3 reads TGTGCCAGCAGCGCTAGCTGGAGCGGGATCTCCTTC.

The J gene is TRBJ2-3, the V gene TRBV27; 9 bases align to TRBD2. The CDR3 consists of 18 residues. V lost 2 bases to trimming and J lost 2 bases; unmatched junction nucleotides: 11. From germline, CDR1 is MNHEY and CDR2 SMNVEV (reference sequence). The CDR3 nucleotides read TGTGCCAGCAGTTTACACGAAAACCGACTAGCGGCCACAGATACGCAGTATTTT. Its protein is CASSLHENRLAATDTQYF.

The chain combines TRBV5-6 with TRBJ2-2; 11 bases are shared with TRBD1. The V gene's germline CDR1 is SGHDT and CDR2 YYEEEE. V was clipped by 3 bases and J by 4 bases; unmatched bases: 2. This CDR3 is 15 amino acids long. Here the CDR3 reads CASSWGTGGTGELFF. CDR3 sequence (DNA): TGTGCCAGCAGCTGGGGGACAGGGGGCACCGGGGAGCTGTTTTTT. The whole variable domain, filled in from reference TRBV5-6 and TRBJ2-2, reads DAGVTQSPTHLIKTRGQQVTLRCSPKSGHDTVSWYQQALGQGPQFIFQYYEEEERQRGNFPDRFSGHQFPNYSSELNVNALLLGDSALYLCASSWGTGGTGELFFGEGSRLTVL.

The V call is TRBV6-1, the J call TRBJ1-1; no clear D. The CDR3 spans 13 residues. Trimming removed 2 bases at V and 5 bases at J, with 9 bases between. The germline CDR1 and CDR2 sequences are MNHNS and SASEGT. The DNA of the CDR3 is TGTGCCAGCAGTGAATTTGGAGGGACTGAAGCTTTCTTT. Translated: CASSEFGGTEAFF.

This rearrangement joins TRBV5-1 to TRBJ2-2; D might be TRBD1 (5 bases). The V gene lost 5 bases and the J gene lost 1 base, with 12 bases spanning the gap. The CDR3 is 15 residues long. From germline, CDR1 is SGHRS and CDR2 YFSETQ. The CDR3 region is CASRKDIRNTGELFF. Written as DNA, the CDR3 is TGCGCCAGCAGAAAGGACATCCGGAACACCGGGGAGCTGTTTTTT.

The chain couples TRBV19 to TRBJ1-2; tentatively, D is TRBD1 (5 bases). Germline CDR1 is LNHDA and CDR2 is SQIVND (reference sequence). V was shortened by 5 bases and J by 8 bases, with 12 bases between the two germline ends. CDR3 length equals 12 residues. The CDR3 DNA reads TGTGCCAGTAGTGCCCGCACAGGAGGCTACACCTTC. The encoded protein is CASSARTGGYTF.

The chain links TRBV19 to TRBJ1-2; tentative D call: TRBD1 (5 bases). Trimming stripped 1 base from V and 3 bases from J, with 9 bases between. The CDR3 is 14 amino acids. The V gene's germline CDR1 is LNHDA and CDR2 SQIVND (reference sequence). CDR3 region: CASSIGGLDYGYTF. The CDR3 DNA reads TGTGCCAGTAGTATAGGGGGCTTGGACTATGGCTACACCTTC.

V is TRBV5-4 and J is TRBJ2-5; D possibly corresponds to TRBD2 (6 bases). V lost 0 bases, J lost 9 bases, and 18 bases lay in between. CDR3 length: 15 amino acids. Per the germline V gene, CDR1 is SGHNT and CDR2 is YYREEE (reference sequence). This chain's CDR3 is CASSLGGDRPGAQYF. Written as DNA, the CDR3 is TGTGCCAGCAGCTTGGGGGGAGACCGCCCGGGGGCCCAGTACTTC.

The chain carries TRBV10-3 and TRBJ1-1; tentative D call: TRBD1 (6 bases). The CDR3 extends over 14 amino acids. V shed 3 bases and J shed 1 base, with 9 bases lying between them. Germline values: CDR1 ENHRY, CDR2 SYGVKD. The CDR3 loop reads CAISEGQPNTEAFF. DNA for the CDR3: TGTGCCATCAGTGAAGGACAGCCGAACACTGAAGCTTTCTTT.

The rearrangement links TRBV19 to TRBJ1-4; TRBD1 is a possible D gene (5 bases). Germline values: CDR1 LNHDA, CDR2 SQIVND (reference sequence). Trimming took off 7 bases at V and 4 bases at J, with 10 bases between the two ends. The CDR3 contains 13 residues. The CDR3 DNA reads as TGTGCCAGTACTGAGACAGTTAATGAAAAACTGTTTTTT. It translates to CASTETVNEKLFF.

Regarding this clone: One end of the junction is discordant with germline, which a read error may explain. The chain carries TRBV7-7 and TRBJ2-7, with 10 positions matching TRBD2. Germline CDR1 reads SSHAT; CDR2 reads FNYEAQ (reference sequence). The CDR3 extends over 17 amino acids. CDR3 DNA sequence: TGTGCTAGCAGCTCTCACCCGGCTAGCGGGAGCCACTACGAGCAGTACTTC. Translation: CASSSHPASGSHYEQYF.

This clone appeared once. V usage is TRBV5-5 and J usage is TRBJ2-7; 7 bases are shared with TRBD2. Germline values: CDR1 SGHKS, CDR2 YYEKEE (reference sequence). V was clipped by 0 bases and J by 11 bases; unmatched bases: 11. This CDR3 contains 14 residues. The CDR3 region is CASSLAGLPGLKYF. The CDR3 region has the DNA TGTGCCAGCAGCTTGGCGGGACTACCAGGTTTGAAGTACTTC. Complete variable domain (other parts from reference TRBV5-5 and TRBJ2-7): DAGVTQSPTHLIKTRGQQVTLRCSPISGHKSVSWYQQVLGQGPQFIFQYYEKEERGRGNFPDRFSARQFPNYSSELNVNALLLGDSALYLCASSLAGLPGLKYFGPGTRLTVT.

The chain joins TRBV13 to TRBJ1-1; 9 bases line up with TRBD1. The CDR3 extends over 15 amino acids. Per germline, CDR1 PRHDT and CDR2 FYEKMQ (reference sequence). Trimming took 5 bases from V and 3 from J; bases not matched to a gene: 7. In DNA, the CDR3 is TGTGCCAGCAGCCTCGCACAGGGGGCAGACACTGAAGCTTTCTTT. Encoded protein: CASSLAQGADTEAFF. Based on the CDR3 plus reference TRBV13 and TRBJ1-1, the full variable domain is AAGVIQSPRHLIKEKRETATLKCYPIPRHDTVYWYQQGPGQDPQFLISFYEKMQSDKGSIPDRFSAQQFSDYHSELNMSSLELGDSALYFCASSLAQGADTEAFFGQGTRLTVV.

This clone was detected once. This chain connects TRBV18 to TRBJ2-2; D possibly corresponds to TRBD1 (5 bases). Germline CDR1 reads KGHSH; CDR2 reads LQKENI. Trimming removed 2 bases from V and 2 bases from J, with 9 bases in between. The CDR3 covers 15 residues. The CDR3 spells CASSPAQGNTGELFF. CDR3 nucleotides: TGTGCCAGCTCACCAGCGCAGGGAAACACCGGGGAGCTGTTTTTT.

The rearrangement links TRBV28 to TRBJ2-1; D might be TRBD2 (5 bases). V was trimmed by 4 bases and J by 12 bases, leaving 25 bases between them. Germline CDR1 and CDR2: MDHEN and SYDVKM. The CDR3 has 16 residues. CDR3 DNA sequence: TGTGCCAGCAGTTCAGTTCATCCGGGATCAAAACTATGGCAGTTCTTC. Translating gives CASSSVHPGSKLWQFF.

This rearrangement joins TRBV7-6 to TRBJ2-1; possibly TRBD2 for D (6 bases). The CDR3 totals 11 residues. CDR1 is SGHVS and CDR2 is FNYEAQ in the germline V gene. The V end lost 4 bases, the J end lost 10 bases, and 8 bases lay between the germline ends. Written as DNA, the CDR3 is TGTGCCAGCAGCTCGGAGGGGGAGCAGTTCTTC. As protein: CASSSEGEQFF.

The rearrangement links TRBV27 to TRBJ1-1, with 8 bases identical to TRBD1. CDR3 size: 15 residues. Trimming at V came to 6 bases and at J to 2 bases, leaving 8 bases not matched to a gene. Germline CDR1 reads MNHEY; CDR2 reads SMNVEV (reference sequence). The CDR3 bases are TGTGCCAGCAGGCCCCGGACAGGGACAAACACTGAAGCTTTCTTT. It yields the protein CASRPRTGTNTEAFF.